Listed below are T cell receptor beta chains from one sample, sequenced in a study of brain T cells in children with intractable seizures. Measured with immunoSEQ multiplex PCR; TCRdb has only the in-frame clones, and not every one. This table holds approximately 60,000 clones, approximately 94% found once. This specimen consisted of peripheral blood, obtained at surgery. These receptors all stem from a boy under three years old with focal cortical dysplasia and intractable seizures. The conserved cysteine and the conserved F or W are not part of the CDR3 here. Only some rows state a clone size, as once, few, many or a class for expanded clones.

V: TRBV6-6
size: .
J: TRBJ2-3
CDR3: ASSKPLGADTQY

V: TRBV19
size: .
J: TRBJ2-1
CDR3: ASSIGQGGGEQF

V: TRBV11-3
size: .
J: TRBJ2-1
CDR3: ASSSTPNEQF

V: TRBV11-2
size: .
J: TRBJ2-7
CDR3: ASSLGTGGEQY

V: TRBV11-2
size: .
J: TRBJ2-5
CDR3: ASSLVDSQETQY

V: TRBV3-1/TRBV3-2
size: .
J: TRBJ2-3
CDR3: ASSLLGGPRDTQY

V: TRBV4-1
size: once
J: TRBJ2-2
CDR3: ASSSYPGPATNTGELF

V: TRBV25-1
size: .
J: TRBJ2-1
CDR3: ASSEYGRDFYNEQF

V: TRBV28
size: .
J: TRBJ2-5
CDR3: ASSRYQETQY

V: TRBV11-1
size: .
J: TRBJ2-3
CDR3: ASRRDRVPDTQY

V: TRBV14
size: .
J: TRBJ2-1
CDR3: ASSLITSGLYNEQF

V: TRBV5-5
size: .
J: TRBJ2-3
CDR3: ASSSGTSGGWDTQY

V: TRBV27
size: once
J: TRBJ2-3
CDR3: ASSSLEGGQRTDTQY

V: TRBV6-5
size: .
J: TRBJ2-1
CDR3: ASSYGVAAYNEQF

V: TRBV6-1
size: .
J: TRBJ2-7
CDR3: ASSQGLAGVPYEQY

V: TRBV5-4
size: .
J: TRBJ2-2
CDR3: ASSSTSGVGTGELF

V: TRBV5-6
size: .
J: TRBJ1-2
CDR3: ASSLGVYGYT

V: TRBV6-6
size: .
J: TRBJ2-3
CDR3: ASSPGQGASGSTDTQY

V: TRBV5-4
size: .
J: TRBJ1-6
CDR3: ASSLGQGAGSPLH

V: TRBV4-3
size: once
J: TRBJ2-7
CDR3: ASSQEVPSYEQY

V: TRBV7-9
size: few
J: TRBJ1-2
CDR3: ASSLVAGYT

V: TRBV5-1
size: .
J: TRBJ2-7
CDR3: ASSPPTSGRPSYEQY

V: TRBV10-3
size: .
J: TRBJ2-1
CDR3: AISGGLGVYNEQF

V: TRBV2
size: .
J: TRBJ1-1
CDR3: ASRSTDGPNTEAF

V: TRBV10-2
size: .
J: TRBJ1-2
CDR3: ASSGGTVHGYT

V: TRBV28
size: .
J: TRBJ2-3
CDR3: ASSPRAGSTDTQY

V: TRBV5-1
size: .
J: TRBJ2-3
CDR3: ASSFASGTDTQY

V: TRBV6-4
size: .
J: TRBJ2-7
CDR3: ASRPGTSWVTYEQY

V: TRBV18
size: .
J: TRBJ2-1
CDR3: ASSRRDGNYNEQF

V: TRBV6-6
size: .
J: TRBJ2-4
CDR3: ASSRSGGLAKNIQY

V: TRBV4-3
size: .
J: TRBJ2-7
CDR3: ASSQDSWGWEQY

V: TRBV4-2
size: .
J: TRBJ2-3
CDR3: ASSPDRGAGVVSDTQY

V: TRBV29-1
size: .
J: TRBJ2-4
CDR3: SVTGTSGNIQY